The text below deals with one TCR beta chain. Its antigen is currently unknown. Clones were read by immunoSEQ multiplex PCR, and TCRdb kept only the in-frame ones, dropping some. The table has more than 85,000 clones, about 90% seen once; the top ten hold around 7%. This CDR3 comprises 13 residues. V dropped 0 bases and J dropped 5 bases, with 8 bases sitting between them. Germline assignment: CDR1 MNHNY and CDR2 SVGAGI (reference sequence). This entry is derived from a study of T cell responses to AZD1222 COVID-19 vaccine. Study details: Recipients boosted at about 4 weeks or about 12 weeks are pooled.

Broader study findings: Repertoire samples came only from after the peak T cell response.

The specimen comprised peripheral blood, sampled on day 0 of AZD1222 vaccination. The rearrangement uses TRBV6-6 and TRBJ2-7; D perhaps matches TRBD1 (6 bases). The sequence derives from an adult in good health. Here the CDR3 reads CASSYSDSHEQYF. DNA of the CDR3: TGTGCCAGCAGTTACTCGGACAGCCACGAGCAGTACTTC.